This T cell receptor (beta chain) was found in a study of long-term antiretroviral therapy in people with HIV. As regards this clone: Its antigen is undetermined.

Broader study findings: Even long-term ART left TRB diversity below transplant donor controls, despite gains. Dominance of pre-ART expanded clones persisted, fluctuating and often declining after ART.

The assay used was immunoSEQ (version v3.0), run at survey level. Clones were read by immunoSEQ multiplex PCR, and TCRdb kept only the in-frame ones, dropping some. The sample lists about 11,000 clones; around 80% were seen once. Trimming cost V 4 bases and J 2 bases, with 9 bases left between them. The CDR3 runs 13 residues. Per the germline V gene, CDR1 is SGHKS and CDR2 is YYEKEE (reference sequence). Cryopreserved PBMC, at roughly 0.85-11 million per sample, were present before DNA extraction. This TCR came from a man between 35 and 55 years old with HIV. Sequences were derived from unsorted PBMCs, sampled 1.2 years after starting antiretroviral therapy. The chain carries TRBV5-5 and TRBJ1-1, with D maybe TRBD1 (5 bases). The CDR3 here is CASSRTLNTEAFF. The CDR3, as DNA: TGTGCCAGCAGCAGGACACTAAACACTGAAGCTTTCTTT.